The clone carrying this T cell receptor (beta chain) was counted once. In the authors' workflow: Amplification of reference gene primers was used by the study to estimate nucleated cell counts. Libraries were prepared by immunoSEQ multiplex PCR; TCRdb keeps only in-frame clonotypes and omits some of them. V, J and clone size were drawn from that table, and D and trimming were deduced from the DNA. Of 180,000 or so clones listed, 80% to 85% are singletons. Germline values: CDR1 SGHDT, CDR2 YYEEEE. V shed 0 bases, J shed 5 bases, and the junction held 6 bases outside the gene matches. The CDR3 totals 16 residues. This specimen belongs to a study of blood T cell repertoires in COVID-19. At the level of the study: Whether acute or convalescent, the COVID-19 samples came from the United States, Italy and Spain. From T cells, B-cell-depleted T cells, or PBMCs came the material, which was cDNA or gDNA.

J is TRBJ2-5 and V is TRBV5-6, with 11 bases identical to TRBD2. Sequenced material: peripheral blood. The receptor was derived from a human donor with acute or convalescent COVID-19. The donor label of this sample is uncertain. CDR3 sequence reads: CASSLELAGASETQYF. The DNA of the CDR3 is TGTGCCAGCAGCTTGGAACTAGCGGGAGCTTCGGAGACCCAGTACTTC. The full variable domain, rest sourced from reference TRBV5-6 and TRBJ2-5, is DAGVTQSPTHLIKTRGQQVTLRCSPKSGHDTVSWYQQALGQGPQFIFQYYEEEERQRGNFPDRFSGHQFPNYSSELNVNALLLGDSALYLCASSLELAGASETQYFGPGTRLLVL.